The entry below gives a single TCR beta chain sequence along with its context. Between the trimmed V and J ends, which lost 11 bases and 6 bases, there was a span of 11 bases. The CDR3 sequence is 10 residues long. Germline V lookup: CDR1 LNHDA, CDR2 SQIVND (reference sequence). This entry belongs to a study of blood T cell repertoires in COVID-19. Overall study: Some COVID-19 samples were acute and others convalescent; all came from the United States, Italy and Spain. Nucleic acid was either cDNA or gDNA, and it came from T cells, B-cell-depleted T cells, or PBMCs.

As originally analysed: Reference gene primer amplification in the assay estimated nucleated cell counts. Profiled with immunoSEQ multiplex PCR; TCRdb holds only in-frame clones, not every one. That table is the source of V, J and clone size, and D and trimming were worked out from the DNA. The sample holds 80,000 to 100,000 clones, about four fifths seen once. The TCR comes from a man between 65 and 80 years old with acute or convalescent COVID-19. The chain uses TRBV19 and TRBJ2-7; D may be TRBD1 (5 bases). The source material was peripheral blood. CDR3 sequence: CAAGWGEQYF. The CDR3 DNA is TGTGCCGCAGGGTGGGGCGAGCAGTACTTC.